The entry below describes one T cell receptor (beta chain). Its antigen is still unknown. This entry comes from a study of T cells in Graves' hyperthyroidism and ophthalmopathy. Across the study: Peripheral blood samples were taken at initial diagnosis, prior to any treatment. Findings and limits, study-wide: Among thyroid clonotypes expanded above 0.001, most also appeared in blood.

Exclusion of a patient resulted from uncontrolled infection, other autoimmune disease, pregnancy or lactation. Clinicians diagnosed patients from clinical symptoms, serum thyroxine and TRAb, thyroid ultrasound and orbital computed tomography. Amplification targeted TCR beta CDR3 regions from RNA transcripts. The HTBI set primed first-round TCR CDR3 RT-PCR. MiXCR was run by TCRdb on the multiplex PCR reads, yielding one entry per CDR3 protein. Counted here are more than 550,000 distinct CDR3 sequences, roughly a sixth occurring once; the ten biggest clones make up about 14%. The CDR3 is made up of 13 amino acids. The ends lost 8 bases at V and 7 bases at J; junction bases unmatched: 8.

The source material was blood. The V and J genes are TRBV12-3 or TRBV12-4 and TRBJ1-5, with TRBD1 identical over 7 bases. The origin of this receptor is a man aged 45-65 years with Graves' hyperthyroidism. The CDR3 DNA reads TGTGCCAGCGATGTAGGGGGCGGACAGCCCCAGCATTTT. Translating it yields CASDVGGGQPQHF.